This TCR beta chain was sequenced in a study of T cell repertoires in cytomegalovirus infection. The wider study: Researchers turned to recently identified HLA-C-restricted CMV epitopes as well as well-studied HLA-B-restricted ones.

The junction had 13 bases not matched to a gene; V was cut back by 5 bases and J by 8 bases. The CDR3 is 16 residues long. Germline lookup yields CDR1 SGHTA and CDR2 FQGNSA. This clonotype was detected only a few times. Its antigen is not known. TCRdb reprocessed the reads via MiXCR and lists one record per CDR3 protein. The sample has roughly 920,000 distinct CDR3 sequences; roughly 30% are singletons. General observations from the study: Adding up the frequency of public TCR beta families identified people who carried CMV plus the relevant HLA.

This TCR came from a human donor in good health (CMV status not recorded). Some clones in this sample may be carry-over from other donors' samples. The chain combines TRBV7-2 with TRBJ1-4; 8 bases fit TRBD1. The sample in question was cultured CD8+ T cells from PBMCs, obtained from culture after CMV antigen stimulation. The CDR3: CASSPYGQGLWEKLFF. CDR3 DNA sequence: TGTGCCAGCAGCCCGTACGGACAGGGCCTTTGGGAAAAACTGTTTTTT.